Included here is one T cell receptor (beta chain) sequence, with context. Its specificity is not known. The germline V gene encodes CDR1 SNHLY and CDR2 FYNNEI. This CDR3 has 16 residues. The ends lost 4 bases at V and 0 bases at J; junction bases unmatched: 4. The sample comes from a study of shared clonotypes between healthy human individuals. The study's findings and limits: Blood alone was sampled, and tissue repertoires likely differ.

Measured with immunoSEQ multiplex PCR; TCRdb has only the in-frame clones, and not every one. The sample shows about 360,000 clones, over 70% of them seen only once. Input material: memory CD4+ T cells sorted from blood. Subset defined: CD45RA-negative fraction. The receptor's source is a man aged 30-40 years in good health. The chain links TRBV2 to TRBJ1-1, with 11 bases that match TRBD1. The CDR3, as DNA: TGTGCCAGCAGTGGGACAGGGGGCTTAATGAACACTGAAGCTTTCTTT. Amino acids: CASSGTGGLMNTEAFF.